These 32 T cell receptor beta chains share one sample of origin, sequenced in a study of CD8 T cells in Susac syndrome. Reverse transcription of 0.5 to 1 ug RNA was performed with random hexamers. A single record per CDR3 protein comes from TCRdb applying MiXCR to the immunoSEQ multiplex PCR reads. The repertoire includes 95,000 to 150,000 distinct CDR3 sequences, 85% to 95% of them detected once, and about 0.28% sits in the top ten. The sequenced material came from CD8+ T cells from PBMCs. The receptors stem from a human donor with Susac syndrome.

V usage is TRBV7-6 and J usage is TRBJ2-2; TRBD1 matches 12 bases. Germline CDR1 and CDR2: SGHVS and FNYEAQ. V was clipped by 2 bases and J by 5 bases; unmatched bases: 9. The CDR3 is 18 residues long. The CDR3 loop is CASSLRLGTGGLTGELFF. Here the CDR3 DNA reads TGTGCCAGCAGCTTACGACTTGGGACAGGGGGCCTTACCGGGGAGCTGTTTTTT. The full variable domain, completed using reference TRBV7-6 and TRBJ2-2, is GAGVSQSPRYKVTKRGQDVALRCDPISGHVSLYWYRQALGQGPEFLTYFNYEAQQDKSGLPNDRFSAERPEGSISTLTIQRTEQRDSAMYRCASSLRLGTGGLTGELFFGEGSRLTVL.

The rearrangement uses TRBV9 and TRBJ2-5; the D is unclear. The CDR3 contains 15 residues. CDR1 and CDR2 from the germline V gene are SGDLS and YYNGEE. V was pared by 0 bases and J by 4 bases, with 13 bases between. CDR3 residues: CASSVDGNPRETQYF. The CDR3 DNA follows: TGTGCCAGCAGCGTAGATGGCAACCCTAGAGAGACCCAGTACTTC.

V is TRBV27 and J is TRBJ2-7; D ambiguous. The V end lost 5 bases, the J end lost 3 bases, and 8 bases lay between the germline ends. Germline-derived CDR1 and CDR2 are MNHEY and SMNVEV (reference sequence). There are 12 residues in the CDR3. The CDR3: CASSGSLYEQYF. CDR3 nucleotide sequence: TGTGCCAGCAGTGGCAGCCTCTACGAGCAGTACTTC.

This clonotype has a handful of counts. V usage is TRBV19 and J usage is TRBJ1-5; D gene ambiguous. Germline values: CDR1 LNHDA, CDR2 SQIVND (reference sequence). V lost 6 bases, J lost 2 bases, and 8 bases lay in between. The CDR3 has 13 amino acids. CDR3 bases: TGTGCCAGTAGCGGTCCTGGCAATCAGCCCCAGCATTTT. Translation gives CASSGPGNQPQHF.

A few counts support this clonotype. V gene TRBV12-3 or TRBV12-4 combines with J gene TRBJ2-3; D call uncertain. The V end lost 2 bases, the J end lost 1 base, and 7 bases lay between the germline ends. This CDR3 region has 14 residues. The CDR3 loop reads CASSLTLGTDTQYF. The CDR3 nucleotides are TGTGCCAGCAGTTTAACCCTCGGCACAGATACGCAGTATTTT.

V usage is TRBV3-1 and J usage is TRBJ1-5; 10 positions match TRBD1. Germline CDR1 reads LGHDT; CDR2 reads YNNKEL (reference sequence). With 4 bases clipped from V and 4 bases from J, the junction kept 7 bases outside the gene matches. This CDR3 contains 16 residues. The CDR3 DNA is TGTGCCAGCAGCCCGTCGGGACAGGGGTGGAATCAGCCCCAGCATTTT. It yields the protein CASSPSGQGWNQPQHF.

The chain carries TRBV15 and TRBJ2-7; the D gene is possibly TRBD2 (6 bases). The germline gives CDR1 LNHNV, CDR2 YYDKDF (reference sequence). This CDR3 has 13 residues. Deletions cut 1 base from V and 4 bases from J, with 8 bases between. This CDR3 reads CATSRVREYEQYF. CDR3 nucleotide sequence: TGTGCCACCAGCAGAGTGCGGGAATACGAGCAGTACTTC.

This chain connects TRBV9 to TRBJ2-3; 9 nucleotides line up with TRBD1. V shed 4 bases, J shed 1 base, and the junction held 7 bases outside the gene matches. Germline V gene data show CDR1 as SGDLS and CDR2 as YYNGEE. The CDR3 contains 16 residues. CDR3 in DNA: TGTGCCAGCAGCACCTGGACAGGGGCCGGCACAGATACGCAGTATTTT. Amino acids: CASSTWTGAGTDTQYF. The variable domain in full, with the rest retrieved from reference TRBV9 and TRBJ2-3, is DSGVTQTPKHLITATGQRVTLRCSPRSGDLSVYWYQQSLDQGLQFLIQYYNGEERAKGNILERFSAQQFPDLHSELNLSSLELGDSALYFCASSTWTGAGTDTQYFGPGTRLTVL.

The chain joins TRBV5-1 to TRBJ2-1; D may correspond to TRBD1 or TRBD2 (5 bases each). There are 15 residues in the CDR3. The germline V and J ends were trimmed by 4 bases and 10 bases, with 21 bases remaining between them. The germline V gene encodes CDR1 SGHRS and CDR2 YFSETQ. CDR3 protein: CASSPPGTHSFEQFF. In nucleotides, the CDR3 is TGCGCCAGCAGCCCCCCCGGGACCCATTCCTTCGAGCAGTTCTTC. Looking up the rest from reference TRBV5-1 and TRBJ2-1 gives the full variable domain: KAGVTQTPRYLIKTRGQQVTLSCSPISGHRSVSWYQQTPGQGLQFLFEYFSETQRNKGNFPGRFSGRQFSNSRSEMNVSTLELGDSALYLCASSPPGTHSFEQFFGPGTRLTVL.

This chain links TRBV11-2 with TRBJ2-1, with D possibly matching TRBD2 (6 bases). The CDR3 spans 15 residues. V was clipped by 2 bases and J by 0 bases, with 8 bases between them. Germline V CDR1 and CDR2: SGHAT, FQNNGV. DNA for the CDR3: TGTGCCAGCAGCTTACGGGGGAGCTCCTACAATGAGCAGTTCTTC. This translates into CASSLRGSSYNEQFF.

This clonotype was seen just once. The chain is built from TRBV4-1 and TRBJ1-5; D remains ambiguous. Looked up from germline, CDR1 is MGHRA and CDR2 is YSYEKL. V was pared by 1 base and J by 1 base, with 5 bases between. The CDR3 extends over 14 amino acids. Here the CDR3 DNA reads TGCGCCAGCAGCCAAGGCCCCAGCAATCAGCCCCAGCATTTT. Encoded protein: CASSQGPSNQPQHF.

The chain combines TRBV10-3 with TRBJ1-1; D may be TRBD1 (5 bases). Between the trimmed V and J ends, which lost 4 bases and 8 bases, there was a span of 8 bases. Per the germline V gene, CDR1 is ENHRY and CDR2 is SYGVKD. CDR3 length: 11 amino acids. CDR3 DNA sequence: TGTGCCATCAGTGGTGACAGCGAAGCTTTCTTT. Amino acid sequence: CAISGDSEAFF.

This clonotype was counted once. This sequence joins TRBV28 and TRBJ2-5; D remains ambiguous. Trimming removed 5 bases from V and 9 bases from J, with 7 bases in between. This CDR3 spans 10 amino acids. CDR1 and CDR2 from the germline V gene are MDHEN and SYDVKM. CDR3 sequence (DNA): TGTGCCAGCAGTGATTTCGCCCAGTACTTC. This gives the protein CASSDFAQYF.

This clonotype has just one count. This chain uses TRBV7-9 with TRBJ1-5, with 7 bases matching TRBD1. The CDR3 has 14 amino acids. After removal of 5 bases from V and 2 bases from J, the junction contained 3 bases not matched to a gene. CDR1 SEHNR and CDR2 FQNEAQ come from the germline V gene (reference sequence). The DNA for the CDR3 is TGTGCCAGCAGCGGAACAGGGGGCAATCAGCCCCAGCATTTT. Translating it yields CASSGTGGNQPQHF.

This chain links TRBV29-1 with TRBJ1-2, with 10 bases lining up with TRBD1. CDR1 and CDR2 from the germline V gene are SQVTM and ANQGSEA. Trimming cost V 6 bases and J 4 bases; bases outside gene matches: 5. The CDR3 sequence is 13 residues long. The CDR3 bases are TGCAGCGTGGACAGGGGGTCTTTCTATGGCTACACCTTC. This codes for CSVDRGSFYGYTF.

This clonotype appeared a single time. The rearrangement links TRBV29-1 to TRBJ2-1, with D perhaps being TRBD1 or TRBD2 (5 bases each). Germline V gene lookup returns CDR1 SQVTM and CDR2 ANQGSEA. Deletions cut 4 bases from V and 7 bases from J, with 11 bases between. The CDR3 extends over 12 amino acids. CDR3 DNA sequence: TGCAGCGTTGTTCCTGGGGGAAATGAGCAGTTCTTC. This gives the protein CSVVPGGNEQFF.

This clonotype appeared a single time. The chain employs TRBV25-1 and TRBJ2-7; D may match TRBD1 or TRBD2 (5 bases each). The germline V gene has CDR1 MGHDK and CDR2 SYGVNS. Trimming took 10 bases from V and 0 from J, leaving 13 bases between them. The CDR3 loop spans 13 amino acids. This CDR3 reads CAIRGSSSYEQYF. The CDR3 bases are TGTGCCATCCGGGGCAGTAGCTCCTACGAGCAGTACTTC.

This chain links TRBV5-1 with TRBJ2-1, with 10 bases fitting TRBD1. The CDR3 totals 15 residues. Germline V gene data show CDR1 as SGHRS and CDR2 as YFSETQ. Losses at the gene ends were 2 bases for V and 4 bases for J; bases not matched to a gene: 3. The CDR3 DNA follows: TGCGCCAGCAGCTTTCGGGGACAGGGGTACAATGAGCAGTTCTTC. Translating it yields CASSFRGQGYNEQFF.

The count of this clonotype is one. This sequence joins TRBV4-1 and TRBJ2-5; 13 bases fit TRBD2. The germline V gene has CDR1 MGHRA and CDR2 YSYEKL. Losses at the gene ends were 5 bases for V and 4 bases for J; bases not matched to a gene: 13. This CDR3 has 18 amino acids. CDR3 region: CASSYRLAGGRGVETQYF. CDR3 DNA: TGCGCCAGCAGCTACCGACTAGCGGGGGGAAGGGGGGTAGAGACCCAGTACTTC.

The chain is built from TRBV5-6 and TRBJ2-3; TRBD1 is a possible D gene (8 bases). In germline, CDR1 is SGHDT, CDR2 YYEEEE. V was cut by 6 bases and J by 8 bases, with 28 bases left in between. The CDR3 sequence is 17 residues long. DNA of the CDR3: TGTGCCAGCATCTTCACCGCAGGGGGCGGTCCGGGGGGTACGCAGTATTTT. It yields the protein CASIFTAGGGPGGTQYF.

The chain couples TRBV11-2 to TRBJ1-1; D is ambiguous. This CDR3 has 14 residues. The V end lost 1 base, the J end lost 1 base, and 7 bases lay between the germline ends. Germline-derived CDR1 and CDR2 are SGHAT and FQNNGV. The CDR3 DNA is TGTGCCAGCAGCTTAGCCTCGGGGAACACTGAAGCTTTCTTT. Amino acids: CASSLASGNTEAFF.

The chain uses TRBV7-9 and TRBJ2-2, with 8 positions matching TRBD1. Trimming at V came to 5 bases and at J to 3 bases, leaving 5 bases not matched to a gene. The CDR3 has 15 amino acids. The germline CDR1 and CDR2 sequences are SEHNR and FQNEAQ (reference sequence). This CDR3 reads CASSPSDRDTGELFF. CDR3 coding DNA: TGTGCCAGCAGCCCCTCGGACAGGGACACCGGGGAGCTGTTTTTT. Drawing the rest from reference TRBV7-9 and TRBJ2-2, the complete variable domain is DTGVSQNPRHKITKRGQNVTFRCDPISEHNRLYWYRQTLGQGPEFLTYFQNEAQLEKSRLLSDRFSAERPKGSFSTLEIQRTEQGDSAMYLCASSPSDRDTGELFFGEGSRLTVL.

This sequence joins TRBV15 and TRBJ1-1; D is undetermined. The germline V and J ends were trimmed by 1 base and 1 base, with 10 bases remaining between them. This CDR3 has 15 residues. Looked up from germline, CDR1 is LNHNV and CDR2 is YYDKDF (reference sequence). CDR3 in amino acids: CATSRVKGWNTEAFF. CDR3 coding DNA: TGTGCCACCAGCAGAGTGAAGGGATGGAACACTGAAGCTTTCTTT. The complete variable domain, with remaining parts taken from reference TRBV15 and TRBJ1-1, reads DAMVIQNPRYQVTQFGKPVTLSCSQTLNHNVMYWYQQKSSQAPKLLFHYYDKDFNNEADTPDNFQSRRPNTSFCFLDIRSPGLGDTAMYLCATSRVKGWNTEAFFGQGTRLTVV.

The rearrangement uses TRBV7-6 and TRBJ2-7; 10 bases match TRBD1. The CDR3 runs 12 residues. V shed 10 bases and J 3 bases; nucleotides not matched to a gene: 3. The germline V gene has CDR1 SGHVS and CDR2 FNYEAQ. This CDR3 is CATGTGDYEQYF. CDR3 bases: TGTGCCACCGGGACAGGGGACTACGAGCAGTACTTC.

The chain links TRBV25-1 to TRBJ1-1, with D hard to call. The CDR3 totals 13 residues. Germline V gene data show CDR1 as MGHDK and CDR2 as SYGVNS. V dropped 1 base and J dropped 4 bases, with 7 bases sitting between them. The CDR3 reads CASSEFGGTEAFF. The CDR3 DNA follows: TGTGCCAGCAGTGAATTCGGCGGCACTGAAGCTTTCTTT.

The V and J genes are TRBV7-8 and TRBJ1-5; no definite D call. The CDR3 runs 12 residues. CDR1 and CDR2 (germline): SGHVS, FQNEAQ. V lost 5 bases and J 5 bases, leaving 7 bases between the germline ends. The CDR3 reads CASSRGDQPQHF. Here the CDR3 DNA reads TGTGCCAGCAGCCGTGGGGATCAGCCCCAGCATTTT.

J is TRBJ1-1 and V is TRBV5-4; TRBD1 might be the D (6 bases). The CDR3 runs to 13 residues. The V end was cut by 9 bases, the J end by 6 bases, with 18 bases between. CDR1 and CDR2 from the germline V gene are SGHNT and YYREEE (reference sequence). The DNA for the CDR3 is TGTGCCACCACGATCGATAGGGGGGCTGAAGCTTTCTTT. Protein product: CATTIDRGAEAFF.

This clonotype has more than one count but fewer than ten. J is TRBJ2-7 and V is TRBV27; D is possibly TRBD2 (7 bases). CDR1 and CDR2 (germline): MNHEY, SMNVEV (reference sequence). The CDR3 extends over 12 amino acids. V lost 2 bases, J lost 6 bases, and 8 bases lay in between. CDR3 sequence (DNA): TGTGCCAGCAGTTTAAGGGGGGGCGAGCAGTACTTC. Translating gives CASSLRGGEQYF.

The chain has TRBV2 and TRBJ2-3, with D possibly being TRBD1 or TRBD2 (6 bases each). Per the germline V gene, CDR1 is SNHLY and CDR2 is FYNNEI. CDR3 size: 15 residues. Trimming removed 3 bases at V and 4 bases at J, with 14 bases between. Here the CDR3 reads CASSDFGGAPDTQYF. Here the CDR3 DNA reads TGTGCCAGCAGTGATTTCGGGGGCGCCCCAGATACGCAGTATTTT. Together with reference TRBV2 and TRBJ2-3, the CDR3 gives the full variable domain: EPEVTQTPSHQVTQMGQEVILRCVPISNHLYFYWYRQILGQKVEFLVSFYNNEISEKSEIFDDQFSVERPDGSNFTLKIRSTKLEDSAMYFCASSDFGGAPDTQYFGPGTRLTVL.

This clonotype was seen only a few times. At one end the junction does not follow the germline gene, possibly because of a read error. The genes are TRBV9 and TRBJ2-2, with 8 positions matching TRBD2. The CDR3 runs 15 residues. Germline V gene sequence: CDR1 SGDLS, CDR2 YYNGEE. The DNA for the CDR3 is TGTGCCAGCTCCGATAGCGGGGCGAACACCGGGGAGCTTTTTTTT. Its translation is CASSDSGANTGELFF.

The chain is built from TRBV29-1 and TRBJ2-1; 10 positions agree with TRBD2. Trimming took 5 bases from V and 4 from J; bases not matched to a gene: 5. Germline CDR1 is SQVTM and CDR2 is ANQGSEA. This CDR3 spans 14 amino acids. CDR3 protein: CSVSPAGGYNEQFF. The CDR3, as DNA: TGCAGCGTTTCCCCAGCGGGGGGGTACAATGAGCAGTTCTTC.

This chain connects TRBV5-6 to TRBJ2-6, with a weak D call TRBD1 (6 bases). The CDR3 extends over 20 amino acids. Trimming pared 0 bases from V and 0 bases from J, leaving 19 bases between. Germline V gene lookup returns CDR1 SGHDT and CDR2 YYEEEE. This chain's CDR3 is CASSLGGAGAALSGANVLTF. The CDR3 DNA follows: TGTGCCAGCAGCTTGGGTGGGGCAGGGGCAGCCCTCTCTGGGGCCAACGTCCTGACTTTC.